The source of this T cell receptor (beta chain) is a study of metastatic and nonmetastatic thyroid tumors. As for the study in general: Blood and tumor or nodule tissue repertoires from malignant and benign thyroid patients were compared.

Broader study findings: It was reported that TCR beta diversity was significantly higher in malignant thyroid tumors than benign nodules, in blood and tumor.

Patients had received no treatment of any kind before thyroid surgery. The V gene's germline CDR1 is SGHVS and CDR2 FQNEAQ. The trim removed 1 base at V and 0 bases at J, leaving 2 bases unmatched. This CDR3 contains 15 residues. Comment on this clone: What it binds is not known.

As processed by the authors: Built for papillary thyroid cancer, a distant-metastasis classifier drew on CDR3 differences across clinicopathological groups. TCRdb ran MiXCR on the PCR reads. The V and J calls were determined by TCRdb, not by the authors. This table has 6,500 to 10,000 clones, 24% appearing once. The TCR comes from a female donor with papillary thyroid cancer or a benign thyroid nodule (not recorded which). Some clones in this sample may be carry-over from other donors' samples. What was sequenced was tumor tissue. The chain is built from TRBV7-8 and TRBJ2-7; TRBD1 aligns across 8 bases. The CDR3 spells CASSLGTGSSYEQYF. The CDR3 nucleotides are TGTGCCAGCAGCTTAGGGACAGGGAGCTCCTACGAGCAGTACTTC.